This T cell receptor (beta chain) was obtained from a study of radiation and T cells in renal cell carcinoma. Whole-study findings and limits: Tumor samples were small regions of approximately 1 g.

Indicated treatment: treatment-naive control, cytoreductive nephrectomy. Clones were read by immunoSEQ multiplex PCR, and TCRdb kept only the in-frame ones, dropping some. Of tens of thousands of clones in the sample, less than 55% are singletons; the top ten hold about a fifth. This clone was observed at least ten times. Antigen: not known. The germline V gene encodes CDR1 SGDLS and CDR2 YYNGEE. The CDR3 loop spans 12 amino acids. Trimming cost V 3 bases and J 8 bases, with 11 bases left between them. The sequence was collected from a human donor with renal cell carcinoma. Specimen: tumor tissue, collected from a patient whose treatment was nephrectomy without radiotherapy. This rearrangement joins TRBV9 to TRBJ1-1, with a tentative D call TRBD1 (5 bases). This CDR3 is CASSESEGEAFF. CDR3 bases: TGTGCCAGCAGCGAGAGTGAGGGGGAAGCTTTCTTT.